Presented here are 5 T cell receptor beta chains from one specimen sequenced in a study of blood T cell repertoires in COVID-19. Assay used: immunoSEQ multiplex PCR; TCRdb lists only in-frame clones, some missing. The sample consists of 60,000 to 70,000 clones, roughly nine tenths of them appearing once. Sequenced input: peripheral blood. Receptor source: a man aged 45 to 65 with active COVID-19.

The V call is TRBV6-2 or TRBV6-3, the J call TRBJ2-7; 10 bases map to TRBD2. This CDR3 contains 13 residues. The germline V gene encodes CDR1 MNHEY and CDR2 SVGEGT. V lost 5 bases to trimming and J lost 6 bases; unmatched junction nucleotides: 4. CDR3 in amino acids: CASSKAGGVEQYF. CDR3 bases: TGTGCCAGCAGTAAAGCGGGAGGGGTCGAGCAGTACTTC.

The V call is TRBV4-2, the J call TRBJ2-3, with TRBD2 identical over 7 bases. Germline V lookup: CDR1 LGHNA, CDR2 YNFKEQ. Germline trimming cut 4 bases from V and 0 bases from J; bases unmatched to any gene: 7. CDR3 length equals 16 residues. The CDR3 nucleotides are TGTGCCAGCAGCCCCTCGACTAGCTGGAGCACAGATACGCAGTATTTT. Its translation: CASSPSTSWSTDTQYF.

V and J are TRBV4-3 and TRBJ1-3; possibly TRBD1 for D (5 bases). The CDR3 has 14 residues. Trimming took off 0 bases at V and 6 bases at J, with 9 bases between the two ends. Germline V gives CDR1 LGHNA, CDR2 YSLEER. Here the CDR3 reads CASSQEQGANTIYF. CDR3 bases: TGCGCCAGCAGCCAAGAGCAGGGTGCAAACACCATATATTTT.

As DNA, the CDR3 is TGTGCCAGCAGCGTCCCTAGCGGGAGGGCAGACAATGAGCAGTTCTTC. The encoded protein is CASSVPSGRADNEQFF. The chain has TRBV5-5 and TRBJ2-1; 12 nucleotides line up with TRBD2. This CDR3 spans 16 amino acids. Germline assignment: CDR1 SGHKS and CDR2 YYEKEE (reference sequence). J was trimmed by 5 bases and V by 4 bases; bases with no gene match: 7.

V is TRBV7-3 and J is TRBJ2-2; a possible D gene is TRBD2 (5 bases). The ends were cut back, 1 base at V and 4 bases at J, with 13 bases in the middle. Germline V gives CDR1 SGHTA, CDR2 FQGTGA. This CDR3 has 16 residues. CDR3 region: CASSLNRGRGTGELFF. The CDR3 nucleotides read TGTGCCAGCAGCTTAAATCGGGGTCGGGGCACCGGGGAGCTGTTTTTT.